This entry is about one T cell receptor beta chain. Its antigen is currently not known. No per-base quality is available; no much larger clone lies one base away. The data derive from a study of glioma-infiltrating T cells after dendritic cell vaccination (dated by TCRdb to the mid-2010s). A note on the overall study: Of the roughly 15 glioblastoma patients in the cohort, all drawn from Phase I and II dendritic cell vaccination trials, 9 were newly diagnosed and 6 had recurrent disease. Patients received autologous tumor lysate-pulsed dendritic cell vaccination between about 2002 and 2012. The vaccine was prepared from monocyte-derived dendritic cells that were cultured for about 7 days with IL-4 and GM-CSF and then pulsed overnight with autologous tumor lysate. Each patient was given three intradermal dendritic cell vaccine injections, spaced two weeks apart, in the arm below the axilla. Deep sequencing of TCR beta CDR3 regions was used to quantify tumor-infiltrating lymphocyte content and compare tumor and blood repertoires in dendritic cell-vaccinated glioblastoma patients. Survival after dendritic cell vaccination was correlated with TCR sequencing metrics such as TIL content and the overlap between tumor and blood repertoires.

TCRB CDR3 regions were amplified from roughly 1.8 ug genomic DNA, or all available DNA if less, using the immunoSEQ assay. Multiplex PCR used 60 forward primers for TCR V beta segments and 13 reverse primers for J beta segments. To estimate the number of reads per starting template, synthetic control templates were added to each sample at limiting dilution. The Illumina HiSeq System generated sequencing reads of 87 bp. On the study's bioinformatics: PCR and sequencing errors were removed by a nearest neighbor algorithm that merged closely related sequences. TCR overlap was defined as the percentage of unique tumor TCR beta sequences that were also found in the peripheral blood of the same patient. In TCRdb, the immuneACCESS table is reduced to in-frame sequences with V and J assigned. These tables do not hold every clone; where another copy was compared, an unresolved V gene accounts for under half, and the others remain unexplained. The D gene and trimming were derived from the DNA, and the V and J assignments and clone size from that table. The sample includes about 95,000 clones, with more than 70% observed a single time. The ten top clones hold 2.5% to 3.5% of the sample.

To be selected, patients needed enough residual fresh-frozen tumor tissue and more than two years of available survival data. An isocitrate dehydrogenase mutation was not carried by any of the glioblastoma patients, although molecular status was otherwise variable. PBMC were collected before vaccination, two weeks after the third vaccination, and at tumor progression when it occurred. Genomic DNA was extracted with the Qiagen DNeasy Blood extraction Kit. The germline V gene gives CDR1 as SGHNT and CDR2 as YENEEA. Trimmed from V: 5 bases; trimmed from J: 4 bases; junction bases lacking a gene match: 7. The CDR3 measures 15 amino acids from cysteine to phenylalanine. Just CDR3 DNA is preserved here, 45 bases in frame from base 1. Overall study outcomes, separate from this receptor: Higher estimated pretreatment TIL content predicted longer time to progression and overall survival after dendritic cell vaccination. The cohort was small and heterogeneous, with few patients having full blood and tumor sets and even fewer initial-recurrent tumor pairs. The three-group TCR overlap response model was described as speculative and requiring prospective validation. TCR clonality showed no direct relationship with survival, which suggests that a diverse polyclonal response may be important.

The clonotype originates from a human donor with glioblastoma. Sequencing used blood, obtained before dendritic cell vaccination. This chain is built from TRBV11-3 and TRBJ2-1, and 8 junction bases match TRBD1. The CDR3 is CASSQGDRSYNEQFF. The DNA sequence is as follows: TGTGCCAGCAGCCAGGGGGACAGGTCTTACAATGAGCAGTTCTTC. The full variable domain, with segments outside the CDR3 supplied by the reference TRBV11-3 and TRBJ2-1 proteins, appears as EAGVVQSPRYKIIEKKQPVAFWCNPISGHNTLYWYLQNLGQGPELLIRYENEEAVDDSQLPKDRFSAERLKGVDSTLKIQPAELGDSAVYLCASSQGDRSYNEQFFGPGTRLTVL.